This TCR beta chain was observed in a study of CXCR3-negative and CXCR3-positive naive CD8 T cells. The authors made the TRB cDNA libraries by 5' RACE using UMI labels. Reanalyzing the 5' RACE reads, TCRdb keeps one entry per CDR3 protein, without DNA. The table counts more than 100,000 distinct CDR3 sequences; 0.4% to 0.5% lies in the top ten. CDR3 length: 20 amino acids. CDR1 SEHNR and CDR2 FQNEAQ come from the germline V gene (reference sequence). The study, taken as a whole, reports: Against CXCR3-negative naive cells, CXCR3-positive naive cells showed more hydrophobic TRB CDR3s. Memory CD8+ T cell repertoires were far less diverse than both naive subsets. TCR strength was inferred from TRB CDR3 properties, while surface CD5 was comparable between naive subsets. Naive CXCR3-positive and CXCR3-negative cells shared similar TRBV-TRBJ usage, unlike memory cells. Fresh PBMCs were used in most assays, and CXCR3 expression partially decreased after cryopreservation.

As concerns this clonotype: Its antigen is unidentified.

Sequenced: naive CXCR3+ CD8+ T cells from blood. Subset defined: CD45RO-CCR7+CD27+CD95- naive CD8+ T cells expressing CXCR3 (TNR3+). This chain links TRBV7-9 with TRBJ2-2; the D gene TCRdb calls, TRBD1, cannot be checked with no DNA. The clonotype comes from a human donor in good health. Some clones in this sample may be carry-over from other donors' samples. CDR3 loop: CASSHKMGQGDLQNTGELFF.